One TCR beta chain is described in this entry. The specificity of this receptor is unknown. Base qualities are not recorded, but no much larger clone differs from it by a single base. The data belong to a study of response to subunit inactivated influenza vaccine (dated by TCRdb to the late 2010s). General notes on the study: Deep quantitative profiling of the T cell receptor repertoire was used in the study to follow responses to a trivalent subunit inactivated influenza vaccine.

The paper's findings and limits, for the study overall: The authors proposed that each seasonal influenza vaccination may bring in only a limited number of new T cells.

The library was generated by RT-PCR. Sequencing relied on an Illumina HiSeq 2500. TCRdb itself trimmed the public reads at Q25 with fastp, ran MiXCR and retained productive beta chains. Every distinct CDR3 protein forms one entry, paired with its most common genes and DNA. The sample contains a few hundred thousand distinct CDR3 sequences, approximately 11% of them found a single time. The top ten clonotypes cover approximately 12% of the sample. Taken with the paper, the label for time point translates to: approximately 47 days after influenza vaccine administration. Its CDR3 holds 18 amino acids, cysteine through phenylalanine. Just CDR3 DNA is preserved here, 54 bases in frame from base 1. Via the germline V gene, CDR1 is MNHEY and CDR2 SVGEGT. V trim: 3 bases; J trim: 0 bases; unmatched bases: 8.

This receptor was taken from a man aged 50 to 59 who received an inactivated influenza vaccine. Donor details come from another sample of the same person, matched by shared clones. Sample: PBMCs from blood, taken roughly 48 days after vaccination. Recombination connected TRBV6-2 or TRBV6-3 to TRBJ2-2, and TRBD2 aligns with 9 junction nucleotides. CDR3 reads: CASSYRLAGGTNTGELFF. The nucleotide sequence is TGTGCCAGCAGTTATCGCCTCGCGGGGGGGACGAACACCGGGGAGCTGTTTTTT.